This T cell receptor (beta chain) came from a study of vaccination and CD4 T cells after COVID-19. Turning to the study itself: Two Hispanic individuals were among six male and four female convalescent patients.

The Oncomine TCR Beta short-read assay was applied to DNA of cultured CD4+ T cells. In TCRdb, the PCR reads were re-called with MiXCR into one record per CDR3 protein. The sample carries about 14,000 distinct CDR3 sequences, around 50% recorded once. Study outcomes and limitations: The cohort comprised relatively few convalescent patients, and no early post-infection timepoints were analyzed.

The ends lost 5 bases at V and 2 bases at J; junction bases unmatched: 7. Germline CDR1 reads SEHNR; CDR2 reads FQNEAQ (reference sequence). The CDR3 is 15 residues long. Treatment of the sample: approximately 11-day PBMC culture with coronavirus spike peptide pools or control peptides (ViraFEST assay). This clonotype was detected only a few times. Its specificity is not known. This TCR was sampled from a human donor who had recovered from COVID-19. This sequence joins TRBV7-9 and TRBJ1-2; TRBD1 aligns across 8 bases. Sequencing was done on a sample of CD4+ T cells from blood, cultured in vitro. CDR3 in DNA: TGTGCCAGCAGCCAGGGACAGGCCCCGAACTATGGCTACACCTTC. Translation gives CASSQGQAPNYGYTF. The full variable domain, completed using reference TRBV7-9 and TRBJ1-2, is DTGVSQNPRHKITKRGQNVTFRCDPISEHNRLYWYRQTLGQGPEFLTYFQNEAQLEKSRLLSDRFSAERPKGSFSTLEIQRTEQGDSAMYLCASSQGQAPNYGYTFGSGTRLTVV.